This T cell receptor beta chain was sequenced during a study of shared clonotypes between healthy human individuals. Study summary: CD4 naive and CD4 memory each took three plates per donor, while CD8 naive took two and CD8 memory one. Study findings and constraints: Researchers found naive subsets generally carried larger estimated richness than memory subsets. The low donor count limited represented genetic and exposure-history diversity.

Turning to this clone: Its antigen is not identified.

Naive CD8 cells were CD45RO-negative, positively selected for CCR7, excluding terminally differentiated effector memory CD45RA+ cells. Each replicate PCR on the sorted subsets used 200 to 250 ng DNA (approximately 27,000 T cell genomes). TCRdb's copy holds only in-frame clones and misses some; the assay was immunoSEQ multiplex PCR. Here the sample spans under 2,000,000 clones, about 94% being singletons. CDR3 length: 10 residues. V was trimmed by 0 bases and J by 9 bases, leaving 3 bases between them. The germline V gene encodes CDR1 DFQATT and CDR2 SNEGSKA (reference sequence). V usage is TRBV20-1 and J usage is TRBJ2-1, with D uncertain. The sample consisted of naive CD8+ T cells sorted from blood. The receptor was derived from a man aged 18 to 29 in good health. CDR3 loop: CSARDAEQFF. The CDR3 DNA is TGCAGTGCTAGAGATGCTGAGCAGTTCTTC.